The 15 T cell receptor beta chains reported below all come from one sample, sequenced in a study of synovial regulatory T cells in juvenile arthritis (dated by TCRdb to about 2015). Library construction relied on the immunoSEQ multiplex PCR assay. In TCRdb, the immuneACCESS table is reduced to in-frame sequences with V and J assigned. These tables do not hold every clone; where another copy was compared, an unresolved V gene accounts for under half, and the others remain unexplained. The data table for this sample lists about 10,000 clones. The ten largest clones take up 0.35% of the sample. The sample was Treg cells from blood. What the cell subset or site label conveys for this sample: remaining (HLA-DR-negative) circulating blood Treg cells. The receptors come from a donor aged 2-35 years with juvenile idiopathic arthritis.

The genes are TRBV11-2 and TRBJ2-3; TCRdb proposes TRBD1, but this gene call is untestable without DNA. The CDR3 contains 16 residues. DNA is not recorded here. CDR1 and CDR2 from the germline V gene are SGHAT and FQNNGV. CDR3 loop: CASSLAPGRWTDTQYF.

J is TRBJ2-7 and V is TRBV2; TCRdb's D gene call, TRBD1, goes unchecked for lack of DNA. The germline CDR1 and CDR2 sequences are SNHLY and FYNNEI. The CDR3 has 14 amino acids. No DNA is recorded. This CDR3 is CASSLDRGAYEQYF.

This chain uses TRBV7-2 with TRBJ1-5; absent DNA, TCRdb's TRBD1 call cannot be checked. The CDR3 covers 13 residues. The nucleotide record is missing. Germline assignment: CDR1 SGHTA and CDR2 FQGNSA. Here the CDR3 reads CASSQGAYQPQHF.

CDR3 region: CATVAGEEQYF. The rearrangement joins TRBV10-3 to TRBJ2-7; TCRdb picks TRBD2, but there is no DNA to check that call. This CDR3 spans 11 amino acids. Only the protein sequence is given. Germline CDR1 ENHRY, CDR2 SYGVKD.

The chain's CDR3 is CASSWGPRTGNSYTF. The chain links TRBV5-6 to TRBJ1-2; with no DNA, the TCRdb D assignment of TRBD1 cannot be verified. This CDR3 comprises 15 residues. Only the protein sequence is given. CDR1 and CDR2 from the germline V gene are SGHDT and YYEEEE.

The V gene is TRBV6-1, the J gene TRBJ2-3; the D call from TCRdb, TRBD2, cannot be confirmed without DNA. The length of the CDR3 is 14 residues. No DNA is recorded. Germline V CDR1 and CDR2: MNHNS, SASEGT. The CDR3 spells CASTHDPAPSGQYF.

The chain uses TRBV4-1 and TRBJ1-2. Germline V gene sequence: CDR1 MGHRA, CDR2 YSYEKL. The CDR3 runs 15 residues. No DNA was logged. This CDR3 is CASSPTTRGAGGYTF.

The rearrangement uses TRBV6-1 and TRBJ1-1. The CDR3 consists of 14 residues. The DNA is unrecorded. The germline CDR1 and CDR2 sequences are MNHNS and SASEGT. The CDR3 is CASSSLLRRTEAFF.

This chain connects TRBV6-1 to TRBJ2-5. CDR1 and CDR2 (germline): MNHNS, SASEGT. This CDR3 is 15 amino acids long. DNA for this receptor is not on file. The CDR3 sequence is CASSPGPKGGETQYF.

The chain employs TRBV5-5 and TRBJ1-2; the TCRdb D gene call, TRBD1, has no DNA to confirm it. The CDR3 contains 14 residues. The nucleotide record is missing. Germline V lookup: CDR1 SGHKS, CDR2 YYEKEE (reference sequence). The CDR3 here is CASSYPDRAHGYTF.

The chain couples TRBV11-2 to TRBJ2-1; the TRBD1 assignment by TCRdb is unverifiable without DNA. The germline V gene has CDR1 SGHAT and CDR2 FQNNGV. The CDR3 has 15 residues. The protein alone is recorded here. CDR3: CASRNRGPIYNEQFF.

This chain uses TRBV19 with TRBJ1-3. The CDR3 extends over 13 amino acids. No DNA sequence was recorded. CDR1 and CDR2 from the germline V gene are LNHDA and SQIVND (reference sequence). CDR3: CASNRGYQDTIYF.

CDR3: CASSLSTPGLAVHNEQFF. The rearrangement joins TRBV18 to TRBJ2-1; the TCRdb D gene call, TRBD2, has no DNA to confirm it. Germline assignment: CDR1 KGHSH and CDR2 LQKENI. This CDR3 is built from 18 residues. No DNA is given.

This chain uses TRBV6-1 with TRBJ2-1. The CDR3 runs to 13 residues. DNA is not on record. Germline CDR1 reads MNHNS; CDR2 reads SASEGT. The CDR3 region is CASILGPYNEQFF.

V usage is TRBV19 and J usage is TRBJ1-5. From germline, CDR1 is LNHDA and CDR2 SQIVND (reference sequence). The CDR3 has 13 residues. There is no recorded DNA. This CDR3 is CASSSLEGQPQHF. Together with reference TRBV19 and TRBJ1-5, the CDR3 gives the full variable domain: DGGITQSPKYLFRKEGQNVTLSCEQNLNHDAMYWYRQDPGQGLRLIYYSQIVNDFQKGDIAEGYSVSREKKESFPLTVTSAQKNPTAFYLCASSSLEGQPQHFGDGTRLSIL.